This TCR beta chain was identified in a study of blood T cell repertoires in COVID-19. Participants were placed into cohorts based on the clinical history they reported. Trimming removed 7 bases from V and 4 bases from J, with 13 bases in between. The length of the CDR3 is 12 residues. Germline-derived CDR1 and CDR2 are SQVTM and ANQGSEA. Original handling: Estimates of nucleated cell counts were drawn from the amplification of reference gene primers. The assay was immunoSEQ multiplex PCR, and TCRdb's table has in-frame clones only and misses some. V and J calls and clone size follow that table, whereas D and trimming were derived from the DNA. In the table there are 150,000 to 200,000 clones, roughly 80% of which are singletons.

The receptor was derived from a woman aged 40 to 50 with acute COVID-19. Material: PBMCs or T cells enriched from blood (not recorded which). The chain couples TRBV29-1 to TRBJ1-1, with a tentative D call TRBD1 (5 bases). This CDR3 reads CSGQFRATEAFF. Written as DNA, the CDR3 is TGCAGCGGTCAATTCAGGGCCACTGAAGCTTTCTTT.